One sample yielded the 18 T cell receptor beta chains listed below, sequenced in a study of T cell responses to AZD1222 COVID-19 vaccine. Some clones are missing from TCRdb's copy, which holds only in-frame ones; the method was immunoSEQ multiplex PCR. The profile shows approximately 130,000 clones, around 83% of them singletons. This specimen consisted of peripheral blood, obtained 28 days after the second AZD1222 dose. Receptors originate from an adult who received the AZD1222 COVID-19 vaccine.

This chain uses TRBV12-3 or TRBV12-4 with TRBJ1-6; unclear D gene. V was cut by 4 bases and J by 11 bases, with 9 bases left in between. The CDR3 has 12 residues. The CDR3 region has the DNA TGTGCCAGCAGTTCGAAATCCGCACCCCTCCACTTT. It codes for CASSSKSAPLHF.

Remarks on this clone: Compared with germline, one end of the junction differs, possibly owing to a read error. The rearrangement links TRBV7-7 to TRBJ2-5; the match to TRBD2 covers 8 bases. Germline CDR1 is SSHAT and CDR2 is FNYEAQ (reference sequence). This CDR3 comprises 13 residues. CDR3 sequence: CASSSRLAETQYF. The CDR3 nucleotides read TGTGCTAGCAGCTCTAGACTAGCGGAGACCCAGTACTTC.

This clone was observed a handful of times. V is TRBV6-6 and J is TRBJ1-2, with TRBD1 as a possible D gene (5 bases). Germline V gene sequence: CDR1 MNHNY, CDR2 SVGAGI (reference sequence). V gave up 5 bases and J gave up 2 bases, with 12 bases separating them. The CDR3 runs 14 residues. This CDR3 is CASSASGTNYGYTF. The CDR3 coding sequence is TGTGCCAGCAGTGCATCCGGGACCAACTATGGCTACACCTTC.

The rearrangement joins TRBV6-1 to TRBJ2-7; D unresolved. V was pared by 1 base and J by 0 bases, with 10 bases between. From germline, CDR1 is MNHNS and CDR2 SASEGT. There are 15 residues in the CDR3. For the CDR3, the DNA is TGTGCCAGCAGTGAAGAAGGCGGTAGCTCCTACGAGCAGTACTTC. It translates to CASSEEGGSSYEQYF.

The chain couples TRBV19 to TRBJ2-5; 8 bases map to TRBD1. Germline CDR1 LNHDA, CDR2 SQIVND (reference sequence). The J segment lost 3 bases and the V segment lost 4 bases, leaving 1 base of the junction unmatched. The CDR3 loop spans 13 amino acids. The DNA of the CDR3 is TGTGCCAGTAGTAAGACAGGGGAAGAGACCCAGTACTTC. It codes for CASSKTGEETQYF.

Here the CDR3 DNA reads TGTGCCAGCTCGCTACAGTTGAACACTGAAGCTTTCTTT. Protein: CASSLQLNTEAFF. The chain recombines TRBV18 with TRBJ1-1; D unresolved. Deletions cut 6 bases from V and 0 bases from J, with 8 bases between. Germline loops: CDR1 KGHSH, CDR2 LQKENI. The CDR3 totals 13 residues.

Here the CDR3 reads CASSERGSGANVLTF. The CDR3 DNA reads as TGTGCCAGCAGTGAGAGGGGTTCTGGGGCCAACGTCCTGACTTTC. The V gene is TRBV2, the J gene TRBJ2-6; the D call may be TRBD1 or TRBD2 (5 bases each). The V end was cut by 3 bases, the J end by 1 base, with 7 bases between. This CDR3 spans 15 amino acids. From germline, CDR1 is SNHLY and CDR2 FYNNEI.

The chain carries TRBV7-9 and TRBJ2-1; D gene unclear. Between the trimmed V and J ends, which lost 2 bases and 10 bases, there was a span of 6 bases. The CDR3 covers 11 residues. The germline gives CDR1 SEHNR, CDR2 FQNEAQ (reference sequence). The CDR3 DNA reads as TGTGCCAGCAGCTTATACCTAGAGCAGTTCTTC. The encoded protein is CASSLYLEQFF.

This clone was counted a single time. The genes are TRBV2 and TRBJ1-1; TRBD1 is a possible D gene (5 bases). CDR1 and CDR2 from the germline V gene are SNHLY and FYNNEI. The germline V and J ends were trimmed by 2 bases and 7 bases, with 20 bases remaining between them. This CDR3 spans 16 amino acids. CDR3 in amino acids: CASSESGRGGIGEAFF. The DNA for the CDR3 is TGTGCCAGCAGTGAATCCGGACGGGGGGGTATCGGTGAAGCTTTCTTT. Based on the CDR3 plus reference TRBV2 and TRBJ1-1, the full variable domain is EPEVTQTPSHQVTQMGQEVILRCVPISNHLYFYWYRQILGQKVEFLVSFYNNEISEKSEIFDDQFSVERPDGSNFTLKIRSTKLEDSAMYFCASSESGRGGIGEAFFGQGTRLTVV.

The chain links TRBV6-6 to TRBJ1-5; 8 nucleotides line up with TRBD1. The CDR3 contains 14 residues. Germline CDR1 is MNHNY and CDR2 is SVGAGI (reference sequence). Germline trimming cut 9 bases from V and 5 bases from J; bases unmatched to any gene: 9. Written as DNA, the CDR3 is TGTGCCAGTACAAAGACAGGGGAAGATCAGCCCCAGCATTTT. Translation: CASTKTGEDQPQHF.

This chain links TRBV5-1 with TRBJ2-7; maybe TRBD2 (5 bases). CDR3 size: 15 residues. V lost 2 bases and J 1 base, leaving 13 bases between the germline ends. In germline, CDR1 is SGHRS, CDR2 YFSETQ. Written as DNA, the CDR3 is TGCGCCAGCAGCTTACGGGGTTCAAGTTCCTACGAGCAGTACTTC. Encoded protein: CASSLRGSSSYEQYF.

The J gene is TRBJ2-7, the V gene TRBV7-9; D unclear. In germline, CDR1 is SEHNR, CDR2 FQNEAQ (reference sequence). V was pared by 5 bases and J by 9 bases, with 14 bases between. The CDR3 spans 12 residues. As DNA, the CDR3 is TGTGCCAGCAGCCCCTCGAATGCCGGGCAGTACTTC. It encodes CASSPSNAGQYF. Complete variable domain (other parts from reference TRBV7-9 and TRBJ2-7): DTGVSQNPRHKITKRGQNVTFRCDPISEHNRLYWYRQTLGQGPEFLTYFQNEAQLEKSRLLSDRFSAERPKGSFSTLEIQRTEQGDSAMYLCASSPSNAGQYFGPGTRLTVT.

The rearrangement uses TRBV7-8 and TRBJ2-7; 7 nucleotides match TRBD1. V gave up 3 bases and J gave up 6 bases; unmatched junction bases: 11. The CDR3 sequence is 15 residues long. CDR1 and CDR2 from the germline V gene are SGHVS and FQNEAQ. The CDR3 is CASSFSGAGGVEQYF. CDR3 bases: TGTGCCAGCAGCTTCTCTGGGGCAGGGGGTGTCGAGCAGTACTTC.

To note about this clone: Germline and junction disagree at one end, which may indicate a read error. V gene TRBV11-2 combines with J gene TRBJ1-4; TRBD1 matches at 7 bases. The germline gives CDR1 SGHAT, CDR2 FQNNGV. The CDR3 totals 15 residues. The CDR3 DNA reads TGTGCCAGCACCTTACCATGGACAGGAAATGAAAAACTGTTTTTT. Translation: CASTLPWTGNEKLFF.

The gene calls are TRBV4-3 and TRBJ1-4; D is uncertain. This CDR3 is built from 15 residues. From germline, CDR1 is LGHNA and CDR2 YSLEER. The V and J ends lost 0 bases and 8 bases respectively, with 13 bases between them. CDR3: CASSQDITRGEKLFF. The CDR3 bases are TGCGCCAGCAGCCAAGATATCACCCGAGGCGAAAAACTGTTTTTT.

The chain links TRBV19 to TRBJ2-3; D is ambiguous. V shed 4 bases and J shed 2 bases, with 13 bases lying between them. Germline CDR1 and CDR2: LNHDA and SQIVND (reference sequence). The CDR3 runs to 15 residues. CDR3 nucleotide sequence: TGTGCCAGTAGTAACCAACGTCTTTCCACAGATACGCAGTATTTT. The encoded protein is CASSNQRLSTDTQYF.

The V call is TRBV5-1, the J call TRBJ2-7; no clear D. Germline CDR1 reads SGHRS; CDR2 reads YFSETQ. The CDR3 length is 16 residues. With 2 bases removed from V and 0 bases from J, the gap between germline ends came to 15 bases. The CDR3 region has the DNA TGCGCCAGCAGCTTTTCTCCAGGACCGAGCTCCTACGAGCAGTACTTC. As protein: CASSFSPGPSSYEQYF.

The V gene is TRBV5-8, the J gene TRBJ1-5; the match to TRBD1 covers 7 bases. Trimming took 5 bases from V and 0 from J; bases not matched to a gene: 5. The CDR3 totals 15 residues. CDR1 is SGHTS and CDR2 is YDEGEE in the germline V gene. As DNA, the CDR3 is TGTGCCAGCAGACCGGGACAGCATAGCAATCAGCCCCAGCATTTT. Protein: CASRPGQHSNQPQHF.